This TCR beta chain is from a study of T cells in localized non-small cell lung cancer. Measured with immunoSEQ multiplex PCR; TCRdb has only the in-frame clones, and not every one. Of some 25,000 clones listed, approximately 84% are singletons. With 0 bases clipped from V and 7 bases from J, the junction kept 6 bases outside the gene matches. The CDR3 has 15 residues. From germline, CDR1 is MGHRA and CDR2 YSYEKL. The clonotype comes from a man between 40 and 69 years old with stage III squamous cell lung carcinoma. The sequenced sample was peripheral blood, obtained before any cancer treatment. The chain is built from TRBV4-1 and TRBJ1-5, with TRBD1 matching over 7 bases. Here the CDR3 DNA reads TGCGCCAGCAGCCAAGATCTAGGGGGCGGACAGCCCCAGCATTTT. Translating gives CASSQDLGGGQPQHF.